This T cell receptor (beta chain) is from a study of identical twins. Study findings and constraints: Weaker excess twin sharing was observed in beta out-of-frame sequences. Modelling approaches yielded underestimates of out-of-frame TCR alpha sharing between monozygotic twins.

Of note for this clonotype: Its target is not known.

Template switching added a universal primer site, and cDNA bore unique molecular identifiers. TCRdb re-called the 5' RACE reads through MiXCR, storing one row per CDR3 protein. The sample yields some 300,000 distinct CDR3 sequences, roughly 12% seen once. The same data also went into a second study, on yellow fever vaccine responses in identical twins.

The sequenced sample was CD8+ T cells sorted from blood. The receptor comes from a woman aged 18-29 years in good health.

For the CDR3, the DNA is TGCAGTGCTAGAGATTTGGCGGGAGGGGCCCAAGAGACCCAGTACTTC. Its translation is CSARDLAGGAQETQYF. The chain combines TRBV20-1 with TRBJ2-5; the match to TRBD2 covers 9 bases. The CDR3 spans 16 residues. CDR1 and CDR2 (germline): DFQATT, SNEGSKA (reference sequence). V lost 0 bases to trimming and J lost 1 base; unmatched junction nucleotides: 6.